These 15 T cell receptor beta chains originate from one sample sequenced in a study of cytomegalovirus exposure and HLA in healthy donors. In the PCR, 60 Vbeta and 13 Jbeta primers were used. This table comes from immunoSEQ multiplex PCR, and its TCRdb copy is limited to in-frame clones, with some not included. This sample's table reports roughly 120,000 clones. The sequenced sample consisted of PBMCs. The receptor source for this set is a man aged 40-50 years in good health and CMV-seropositive.

The chain joins TRBV30 to TRBJ1-1; TRBD1 agrees at 9 bases. The length of the CDR3 is 16 residues. Germline CDR1 is GTSNPN and CDR2 is SVGIG (reference sequence). The ends lost 3 bases at V and 2 bases at J; junction bases unmatched: 10. CDR3 DNA: TGTGCCTGGAGCCCCAAACCGGGACAGGGAAACACTGAAGCTTTCTTT. This encodes CAWSPKPGQGNTEAFF.

V usage is TRBV5-5 and J usage is TRBJ2-7; 10 bases agree with TRBD1. This CDR3 spans 16 amino acids. J lost 2 bases, V lost 4 bases, and 9 bases had no gene match. CDR1 is SGHKS, CDR2 YYEKEE, per germline (reference sequence). This CDR3 reads CASSQTGQGDPYEQYF. The CDR3 DNA follows: TGTGCCAGCAGCCAAACCGGACAGGGGGATCCCTACGAGCAGTACTTC.

CDR3 bases: TGCGCCAGCAGCTATTACTTCGATGAGCAGTTCTTC. It encodes CASSYYFDEQFF. V usage is TRBV5-1 and J usage is TRBJ2-1; D gene unclear. The V gene lost 3 bases and the J gene lost 8 bases, with 9 bases spanning the gap. Germline values: CDR1 SGHRS, CDR2 YFSETQ. The CDR3 is 12 amino acids.

The genes are TRBV5-1 and TRBJ2-7; D may be TRBD2 (6 bases). Trimming removed 1 base from V and 3 bases from J, with 14 bases in between. The CDR3 loop spans 15 amino acids. Germline CDR1 is SGHRS and CDR2 is YFSETQ. CDR3 sequence reads: CASSLTAGGFYEQYF. The CDR3 DNA reads TGCGCCAGCAGCTTGACGGCAGGAGGGTTCTACGAGCAGTACTTC.

The CDR3 spells CASSASYRATNTEAFF. The CDR3 DNA sequence: TGTGCCAGCAGCGCTTCATACAGGGCGACGAACACTGAAGCTTTCTTT. The chain employs TRBV7-9 and TRBJ1-1, with D possibly being TRBD1 (6 bases). Trimming left V 5 bases short and J 1 base short, with 17 bases between. CDR3 length equals 16 residues. The V gene's germline CDR1 is SEHNR and CDR2 FQNEAQ (reference sequence).

V and J are TRBV5-1 and TRBJ2-5, with D possibly TRBD2 on 6 matching bases. Germline V CDR1 and CDR2: SGHRS, YFSETQ. This CDR3 spans 13 amino acids. V was shortened by 5 bases and J by 7 bases, with 15 bases between the two germline ends. Here the CDR3 reads CASRPAMEGTQYF. The CDR3 DNA reads TGCGCCAGCAGGCCAGCCATGGAGGGGACCCAGTACTTC.

Points on this clone: The sample has other DNA sequences that encode this CDR3 too. The rearrangement joins TRBV7-9 to TRBJ1-5, with 7 bases aligning to TRBD1. V was clipped by 9 bases and J by 6 bases; unmatched bases: 14. Germline V gene sequence: CDR1 SEHNR, CDR2 FQNEAQ (reference sequence). The CDR3 is 15 amino acids. CDR3 region: CASSKDRNQVQPQHF. CDR3 coding DNA: TGTGCCAGTAGCAAGGACAGGAATCAGGTTCAGCCCCAGCATTTT.

The rearrangement links TRBV9 to TRBJ2-3; the match to TRBD2 covers 12 bases. V lost 4 bases and J lost 7; bases outside the gene matches: 7. The CDR3 has 15 amino acids. Germline V gene lookup returns CDR1 SGDLS and CDR2 YYNGEE. CDR3 protein: CASSSRLAGANTQYF. The CDR3, as DNA: TGTGCCAGCAGCTCCCGACTAGCGGGAGCAAATACGCAGTATTTT.

The V and J genes are TRBV28 and TRBJ2-2; D is possibly TRBD2 (6 bases). The CDR3 loop spans 14 amino acids. Germline CDR1 and CDR2: MDHEN and SYDVKM. Trimming cost V 5 bases and J 5 bases, with 12 bases left between them. In nucleotides, the CDR3 is TGTGCCAGCAGTCGACTAGAATATACCGGGGAGCTGTTTTTT. Translating gives CASSRLEYTGELFF.

The V call is TRBV16, the J call TRBJ1-2; D unresolved. V lost 6 bases and J lost 8, with 10 bases in between. Germline loops: CDR1 KGHSY, CDR2 FQNENV. The CDR3 length is 11 residues. The CDR3 loop is CASRLTKGYTF. The CDR3 nucleotides are TGTGCCAGCAGACTCACGAAGGGCTACACCTTC.

The chain employs TRBV28 and TRBJ2-1, with D perhaps matching TRBD1 (7 bases). Per the germline V gene, CDR1 is MDHEN and CDR2 is SYDVKM. V lost 4 bases to trimming and J lost 7 bases, with 14 bases between them. CDR3 length equals 14 residues. The CDR3 sequence: CASSWAGGSNEQFF. The CDR3 DNA is TGTGCCAGCAGTTGGGCAGGGGGGTCGAATGAGCAGTTCTTC.

The chain uses TRBV30 and TRBJ1-2; D not resolved. Trimming took 5 bases from V and 8 from J, leaving 12 bases between them. Per germline, CDR1 GTSNPN and CDR2 SVGIG (reference sequence). This CDR3 has 11 residues. This CDR3 is CAWAIQEGYTF. The CDR3, as DNA: TGTGCCTGGGCGATTCAGGAAGGCTACACCTTC. Full variable domain (outside the CDR3, taken from reference TRBV30 and TRBJ1-2): SQTIHQWPATLVQPVGSPLSLECTVEGTSNPNLYWYRQAAGRGLQLLFYSVGIGQISSEVPQNLSASRPQDRQFILSSKKLLLSDSGFYLCAWAIQEGYTFGSGTRLTVV.

The V gene is TRBV30, the J gene TRBJ2-1, with 9 bases matching TRBD2. V gave up 2 bases and J gave up 2 bases; unmatched junction bases: 4. Per germline, CDR1 GTSNPN and CDR2 SVGIG (reference sequence). The CDR3 runs to 15 residues. The CDR3 coding sequence is TGTGCCTGGAGTCAGTCTAGCGGGACCTACAATGAGCAGTTCTTC. This encodes CAWSQSSGTYNEQFF.

To note about this clone: This specimen includes other DNA sequences encoding the same CDR3. V gene TRBV19 combines with J gene TRBJ1-2; 7 positions agree with TRBD1. Germline V lookup: CDR1 LNHDA, CDR2 SQIVND (reference sequence). CDR3 length: 13 residues. V lost 11 bases and J lost 4; bases outside the gene matches: 10. The CDR3 is CAVRTGSFYGYTF. CDR3 DNA sequence: TGTGCCGTAAGGACAGGATCTTTCTATGGCTACACCTTC.

The J gene is TRBJ2-7, the V gene TRBV28; no definite D call. The germline gives CDR1 MDHEN, CDR2 SYDVKM. There are 11 residues in the CDR3. The V end was cut by 6 bases, the J end by 5 bases, with 8 bases between. As DNA, the CDR3 is TGTGCCAGCAGCAAACTGGACGAGCAGTACTTC. Translating gives CASSKLDEQYF.